The sequence of this T cell receptor beta chain was determined in a study of OX40 agonist ivuxolimab in advanced cancers. Background on the study: Patients' therapy was ivuxolimab, an antibody that acts as an agonist of OX40 (CD134). The study gave patients intravenous ivuxolimab at 0.01 to 10 mg/kg every 2 weeks. Patients with hepatocellular carcinoma, melanoma, renal cell or head and neck cancer made up the dose-escalation patients.

The method was immunoSEQ multiplex PCR; TCRdb's version includes in-frame clones alone and lacks a portion of them. Among some 82,000 clones listed, 90% to 95% were seen once. The length of the CDR3 is 16 residues. Germline CDR1 reads SGDLS; CDR2 reads YYNGEE. V lost 3 bases, J lost 5 bases, and 17 bases lay in between. The timepoints at which blood was sampled were baseline, cycle 4 day 1, and cycle 7 day 1. The receptor was derived from an adult with an advanced solid tumor such as melanoma, head and neck, liver or kidney cancer. Specimen: CD4+ or CD8+ T cells sorted from blood, collected in a trial of the OX40 agonist ivuxolimab. J is TRBJ1-4 and V is TRBV9; no clear D. The CDR3: CASSALPDGINEKLFF. The CDR3, as DNA: TGTGCCAGCAGCGCCCTTCCGGACGGGATAAATGAAAAACTGTTTTTT.